This TCR beta chain originates from a study of regulatory T cells in long-lasting Graves disease. Library construction for TCR beta used iRepertoire HTBI primers and Arm-PCR of CDR3 regions. TCRdb re-called the multiplex PCR reads with MiXCR, one entry per CDR3 protein. The profile shows under 800,000 distinct CDR3 sequences, roughly 15% of them singletons. Germline assignment: CDR1 KGHSY and CDR2 FQNENV. The CDR3 has 15 amino acids. Trimming took 2 bases from V and 5 from J; bases not matched to a gene: 7. There are a few counts of this clonotype. As for time point: newly diagnosed GD, antithyroid drugs for less than 3 months. PBMC-derived RNA was used for the TCR library. These same records also appear under a second study, on T cells in Graves' hyperthyroidism and ophthalmopathy.

This chain uses TRBV16 with TRBJ1-2; 8 bases fit TRBD1. This sequence originates from a woman aged 25-40 years with Graves disease. The sequences come from peripheral blood mononuclear cells (PBMCs), collected at new diagnosis, from a patient treated with antithyroid drugs. The CDR3 loop reads CASSQRPTGAYGYTF. CDR3 nucleotide sequence: TGTGCCAGCAGCCAACGGCCGACAGGGGCGTATGGCTACACCTTC.